This T cell receptor (beta chain) originates from a study of tumor-infiltrating lymphocytes in primary liver carcinoma. The germline gives CDR1 MNHEY, CDR2 SVGAGI. Trimming stripped 6 bases from V and 3 bases from J, with 20 bases between. This CDR3 contains 16 residues. Study-wide findings and caveats: Significantly larger top-250-clone fractions were found in tumors than in blood (p = 0.039).

TCR beta cDNA came from approximately 490 ng total RNA, primed with a constant-region primer. TCR beta libraries came from three nested multiplex PCR rounds using slightly modified ARM-PCR. Each of the first two PCR rounds ran approximately 10 cycles with TRBV1-TRBV30 forward and C-beta reverse primers. Using its own MiXCR run on the multiplex PCR reads, TCRdb lists one record per CDR3 protein. The sample contains hundreds of thousands of distinct CDR3 sequences, approximately 54% of which appear only once. This clonotype was recorded once. Its target is not known. Unsorted whole blood supplied the RNA, and germline DNA was extracted too. Presurgery, roughly 4 milliliters of peripheral blood were collected.

The clonotype was recovered from a woman aged 25 to 45 with primary liver carcinoma and hepatitis B virus infection. The sample was peripheral blood. This rearrangement joins TRBV6-5 to TRBJ2-5; no clear D. CDR3: CASRRISSRSEETQYF. CDR3 nucleotides: TGTGCCAGCAGGCGGATTAGCTCCCGTTCTGAAGAGACCCAGTACTTC.